The source of this T cell receptor beta chain is a study of blood T cells in healthy people across ages (dated by TCRdb to between 2014 and 2016). Study-wide context: In model experiments, template switching captured about one uniquely barcoded TCR beta cDNA molecule for every two T cells. Using deep sequencing normalized with unique cDNA molecular identifiers, the study measured how TCR beta repertoire diversity changes with age. The donors were split into four age groups: young (average 16 years), middle-aged (about 40), aged (about 62) and long-lived (roughly 86). Using the same blood draw, the study looked at two additional independent replicas of 1 million unique cDNA reads for two donors, one aged 18 to 30 and the other aged 80 or older. To avoid experimental bias, donors of different ages were randomly spread across the sequencing lanes.

The 40 or so donors, aged about 6 to 100 years, were systemically healthy Caucasian individuals from Russia. Around 10 milliliters of peripheral blood were collected from each donor into EDTA-treated Vacutainer tubes. Ficoll-Paque density-gradient centrifugation was used to isolate PBMCs, with at least 6 million obtained per sample. Trizol reagent was used to extract total RNA from the PBMCs, yielding at least 6 micrograms per sample. The percentages of naive CD45RAhigh/CD27high T cells were determined by flow cytometry on a PBMC aliquot from every donor. Results and caveats for the whole study, not just this receptor: Compared with the aged group, the long-lived group had more naive CD4+ T cells, fewer expanded clones and increased TCR diversity, a pattern suggesting age selection. A strong correlation was found between observed TCR beta diversity and the percentage of naive T cells measured by flow cytometry. Because the CMV infection status of the donors was unknown, age-related changes in expanded clonotypes may potentially have been confounded. Estimates of total diversity based on one million sequenced T cells were regarded as lower bounds and as underestimates. Because profiling used bulk unsorted PBMCs, naive and antigen-experienced compartments could not be compared conclusively. Observed TCR beta diversity per million T cells fell roughly linearly with age, and a significant reduction was already apparent by age roughly 40.

Notes on this clonotype: Which antigen it targets is not known. No qualities accompany the bases; no much larger clone lies one base away.

Library prep was done by 5' RACE. These reads were obtained on an Illumina HiSeq 2500. The second PCR ran for roughly 6 to 11 cycles and used a J-beta primer mix along with a sample-barcoded 5' primer. Each TCR beta cDNA molecule received a unique molecular identifier from a template-switch 5' adaptor carrying 12 random nucleotides. At least 3 million CDR3-containing paired-end reads were obtained from each sample. First-strand cDNA was synthesized from all RNA with the Mint cDNA synthesis kit, primed by a TRBC-specific oligonucleotide. Following uracil-DNA glycosylase treatment, all cDNA underwent a first 18-cycle PCR with the universal primers M1SS and BC2_uni_R. The authors' pipeline ran thus. Each sample was normalized by randomly selecting 1 million high-quality reads, each carrying a distinct molecular identifier. Reads with shared molecular identifiers were discarded instead of being binned into consensus sequences. MiTCR, set to a Q25 quality threshold and the strictest error-elimination algorithm, was used for CDR3 identification, clonotype clustering and error correction. A nonparametric unseen species model with Euler transformation was used to estimate lower-bound total TCR beta diversity. The raw public data were reprocessed by TCRdb itself: fastp quality trimming at Q25, MiXCR clonotype calling, in-frame beta chains only. Identical CDR3 proteins give one entry, which carries the most common genes and DNA. TCRdb, not the authors, supplied the V and J calls. This sample gives approximately 810,000 distinct CDR3 sequences in total; 29% of them show up just once. The biggest ten clones account for 15% to 20% of the sample.

The V end gives up 4 bases and the J end 9 bases, leaving 5 bases in the junction not matched to a gene. Reading from cysteine to phenylalanine, the CDR3 counts 13 amino acids. The read is trimmed to its CDR3 DNA, 39 bases read in frame from base 1. This clonotype originated in an elderly woman in good health. The chain employs TRBV12-3 or TRBV12-4 and TRBJ2-4; 8 nucleotides in the junction match TRBD1. Material for sequencing was blood. The DNA sequence follows: TGTGCCAGCAGTTCAACAGGGGGAGGCATTCAGTACTTC. Its protein reads: CASSSTGGGIQYF.